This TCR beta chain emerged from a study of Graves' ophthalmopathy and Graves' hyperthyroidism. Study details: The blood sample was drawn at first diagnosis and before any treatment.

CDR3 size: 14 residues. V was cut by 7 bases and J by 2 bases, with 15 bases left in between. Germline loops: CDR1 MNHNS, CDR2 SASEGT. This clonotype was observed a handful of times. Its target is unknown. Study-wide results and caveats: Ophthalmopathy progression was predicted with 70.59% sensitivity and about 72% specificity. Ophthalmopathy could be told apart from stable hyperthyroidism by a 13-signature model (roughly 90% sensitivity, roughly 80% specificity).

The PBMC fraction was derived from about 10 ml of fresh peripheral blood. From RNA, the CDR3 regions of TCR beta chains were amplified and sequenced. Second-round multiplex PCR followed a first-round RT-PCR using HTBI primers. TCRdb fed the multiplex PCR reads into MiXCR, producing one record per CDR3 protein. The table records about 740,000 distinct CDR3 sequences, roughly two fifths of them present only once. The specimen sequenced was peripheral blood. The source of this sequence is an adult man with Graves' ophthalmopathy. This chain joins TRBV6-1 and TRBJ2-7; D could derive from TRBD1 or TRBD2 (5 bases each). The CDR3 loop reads CASIGQGAPYEQYF. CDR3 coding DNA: TGTGCCAGCATCGGGCAGGGAGCCCCCTACGAGCAGTACTTC.